The 20 T cell receptor beta chains below come from one sample, sequenced in a study of blood T cell repertoires in COVID-19. Data came from immunoSEQ multiplex PCR; TCRdb stores just in-frame clones and leaves some out. The data hold around 200,000 clones, with roughly nine tenths observed a single time. The sequenced sample consisted of PBMCs or T cells enriched from blood (not recorded which). The origin of the receptors is a woman aged 45-59 years in a cohort exposed to, infected with or recovered from COVID-19 (not recorded which).

The chain combines TRBV1 with TRBJ2-6; the DNA was not used to check the table's D call, TRBD1. TRBV1 is classified as a pseudogene. This CDR3 is built from 19 residues. The CDR3 DNA is TGCACCAGCAGCCAAGATCCCCACAGGGGTAGCTCTGGGGCCAACGTCCTGACTTTC. This encodes CTSSQDPHRGSSGANVLTF.

The chain joins TRBV18 to TRBJ1-5; D may be TRBD1 (6 bases). Trimming took off 2 bases at V and 2 bases at J, with 10 bases between the two ends. CDR3 length equals 15 residues. Germline values: CDR1 KGHSH, CDR2 LQKENI. CDR3 bases: TGTGCCAGCTCACCAGGGACAACTGGCAATCAGCCCCAGCATTTT. It encodes CASSPGTTGNQPQHF.

This rearrangement joins TRBV15 to TRBJ1-4; TRBD1 might be the D (5 bases). The germline V and J ends were trimmed by 6 bases and 5 bases, with 19 bases remaining between them. The length of the CDR3 is 16 residues. Germline CDR1 and CDR2: LNHNV and YYDKDF (reference sequence). The CDR3, as DNA: TGTGCCACCAGAAGAAGGCTGGGGGGGGGAAATGAAAAACTGTTTTTT. The encoded protein is CATRRRLGGGNEKLFF.

The chain employs TRBV5-4 and TRBJ2-7; 8 nucleotides agree with TRBD1. Germline lookup yields CDR1 SGHNT and CDR2 YYREEE (reference sequence). This CDR3 spans 16 amino acids. Unmatched junction bases numbered 9, after V lost 0 bases and J lost 4 bases. The CDR3 region has the DNA TGTGCCAGCAGCTTGGGGAACGGACAGGGTAGTTACGAGCAGTACTTC. Amino acid sequence: CASSLGNGQGSYEQYF.

This clone was counted ten times or more. This chain connects TRBV6-5 to TRBJ2-7, with 10 bases fitting TRBD2. The CDR3 covers 14 residues. CDR1 and CDR2 from the germline V gene are MNHEY and SVGAGI. V dropped 2 bases and J dropped 4; count of bases not matched to a gene: 2. For the CDR3, the DNA is TGTGCCAGCAGTTACGGACTAGCGGTATACGAGCAGTACTTC. Translating it yields CASSYGLAVYEQYF.

The gene calls are TRBV30 and TRBJ2-6; D possibly corresponds to TRBD1 (6 bases). The CDR3 sequence is 17 residues long. Germline CDR1 reads GTSNPN; CDR2 reads SVGIG (reference sequence). Deletions cut 5 bases from V and 0 bases from J, with 17 bases between. The CDR3 nucleotides read TGTGCCTGGGGGGTTGGGGACACCTACTCTGGGGCCAACGTCCTGACTTTC. This gives the protein CAWGVGDTYSGANVLTF.

The chain uses TRBV30 and TRBJ2-3; tentatively, D is TRBD1 (5 bases). Trimming took off 2 bases at V and 1 base at J, with 10 bases between the two ends. Germline V gene data show CDR1 as GTSNPN and CDR2 as SVGIG (reference sequence). The CDR3 sequence is 14 residues long. The chain's CDR3 is CAWSLRAGTDTQYF. The CDR3 bases are TGTGCCTGGAGTCTCAGGGCGGGCACAGATACGCAGTATTTT.

The genes are TRBV21-1 and TRBJ2-2; no DNA check was done on the table's D call, TRBD1. TRBV21-1 constitutes a pseudogene. The CDR3 runs 16 residues. Here the CDR3 reads CASKLGGDRVTGELFF. The CDR3 DNA reads as TGTGCCAGCAAGTTAGGTGGAGACAGGGTCACCGGGGAGCTGTTTTTT.

This clone was found a few times. The chain uses TRBV14 and TRBJ1-1; the D is unclear. The CDR3 is 13 residues long. Deletions cut 2 bases from V and 1 base from J, with 5 bases between. The germline CDR1 and CDR2 sequences are SGHDN and FVKESK. The CDR3 reads CASSQQRNTEAFF. CDR3 bases: TGTGCCAGCAGCCAACAGCGGAACACTGAAGCTTTCTTT. Supplemented by reference TRBV14 and TRBJ1-1, the full variable domain reads EAGVTQFPSHSVIEKGQTVTLRCDPISGHDNLYWYRRVMGKEIKFLLHFVKESKQDESGMPNNRFLAERTGGTYSTLKVQPAELEDSGVYFCASSQQRNTEAFFGQGTRLTVV.

The rearrangement uses TRBV4-3 and TRBJ2-1; D is uncertain. Trimming pared 1 base from V and 0 bases from J, leaving 4 bases between. Germline values: CDR1 LGHNA, CDR2 YSLEER. The CDR3 loop spans 14 amino acids. The CDR3 loop reads CASSQGASYNEQFF. CDR3 bases: TGCGCCAGCAGCCAAGGAGCCTCCTACAATGAGCAGTTCTTC.

The rearrangement uses TRBV5-1 and TRBJ2-5; 7 nucleotides agree with TRBD2. Trimming at V came to 4 bases and at J to 5 bases, leaving 8 bases not matched to a gene. The CDR3 has 14 residues. In germline, CDR1 is SGHRS, CDR2 YFSETQ. The CDR3 loop is CASSRYIGGETQYF. In nucleotides, the CDR3 is TGCGCCAGCAGCAGGTACATCGGGGGGGAGACCCAGTACTTC.

The DNA for the CDR3 is TGTGCCAGCAGTTTCCGACAGGAGCAGTTCTTC. The encoded protein is CASSFRQEQFF. The chain carries TRBV12-3 or TRBV12-4 and TRBJ2-1; D may be TRBD1 (5 bases). Trimming pared 3 bases from V and 10 bases from J, leaving 7 bases between. CDR3 length: 11 amino acids.

The gene calls are TRBV5-1 and TRBJ2-7; weak D call: TRBD1 (6 bases). The CDR3 covers 11 residues. Germline V lookup: CDR1 SGHRS, CDR2 YFSETQ. V was cut by 5 bases and J by 9 bases, with 12 bases left in between. This CDR3 is CASRIGQTQYF. The CDR3 bases are TGCGCCAGCAGAATCGGACAGACGCAGTACTTC. The whole variable domain, filled in from reference TRBV5-1 and TRBJ2-7, reads KAGVTQTPRYLIKTRGQQVTLSCSPISGHRSVSWYQQTPGQGLQFLFEYFSETQRNKGNFPGRFSGRQFSNSRSEMNVSTLELGDSALYLCASRIGQTQYFGPGTRLTVT.

V and J are TRBV6-1 and TRBJ2-7, with D perhaps TRBD2 (6 bases). Trimming cost V 2 bases and J 7 bases, with 12 bases left between them. This CDR3 spans 13 amino acids. The germline CDR1 and CDR2 sequences are MNHNS and SASEGT. The CDR3, as DNA: TGTGCCAGCAGTGAACCGGGGGTGAGGGAGCAGTACTTC. Translated: CASSEPGVREQYF.

The rearrangement joins TRBV11-2 to TRBJ2-3; D is possibly TRBD1 (5 bases). The CDR3 runs to 14 residues. Germline CDR1 reads SGHAT; CDR2 reads FQNNGV. Deletions cut 8 bases from V and 0 bases from J, with 12 bases between. The CDR3 loop is CASGDRQSTDTQYF. Here the CDR3 DNA reads TGTGCCAGCGGAGACCGACAGAGCACAGATACGCAGTATTTT. The complete variable domain, with remaining parts taken from reference TRBV11-2 and TRBJ2-3, reads EAGVAQSPRYKIIEKRQSVAFWCNPISGHATLYWYQQILGQGPKLLIQFQNNGVVDDSQLPKDRFSAERLKGVDSTLKIQPAKLEDSAVYLCASGDRQSTDTQYFGPGTRLTVL.

The gene calls are TRBV9 and TRBJ2-3; weak D call: TRBD2 (7 bases). The germline gives CDR1 SGDLS, CDR2 YYNGEE. V lost 0 bases, J lost 5 bases, and 13 bases lay in between. This CDR3 has 15 amino acids. The CDR3 nucleotides read TGTGCCAGCAGCGTAGGGGGGGGGCCCCTAGATACGCAGTATTTT. It is translated as CASSVGGGPLDTQYF.

This rearrangement joins TRBV15 to TRBJ2-7; the D gene is possibly TRBD1 (7 bases). The length of the CDR3 is 15 residues. V lost 4 bases to trimming and J lost 6 bases, with 19 bases between them. Germline CDR1 reads LNHNV; CDR2 reads YYDKDF (reference sequence). The CDR3 DNA is TGTGCCACCAGCACCCCAGGGGCCCAGGGGGGCGAGCAGTACTTC. This gives the protein CATSTPGAQGGEQYF.

The chain employs TRBV9 and TRBJ1-2; unclear D gene. V lost 4 bases and J lost 4, with 11 bases in between. Germline values: CDR1 SGDLS, CDR2 YYNGEE. The CDR3 consists of 13 residues. The CDR3 DNA reads TGTGCCAGCAGCCCAGCCGGGTCCTATGGCTACACCTTC. This sequence encodes CASSPAGSYGYTF.

The J gene is TRBJ1-6, the V gene TRBV6-5; no clear D gene. V lost 6 bases, J lost 9 bases, and 9 bases lay in between. This CDR3 has 12 amino acids. In germline, CDR1 is MNHEY, CDR2 SVGAGI. The CDR3 DNA reads as TGTGCCAGCAGGGTGAGTGGTTCACCCCTCCACTTT. This sequence encodes CASRVSGSPLHF.

The chain carries TRBV9 and TRBJ2-3; 8 bases fit TRBD1. With V trimmed by 4 bases and J by 4 bases, 11 bases remained unmatched. From germline, CDR1 is SGDLS and CDR2 YYNGEE. The CDR3 covers 16 residues. As DNA, the CDR3 is TGTGCCAGCAGCCCCCACCCGGGACAGGTCGCAGATACGCAGTATTTT. This translates into CASSPHPGQVADTQYF.